The present T cell receptor beta chain was sequenced within a study of T cell responses to AZD1222 COVID-19 vaccine. As for the study in general: The study pooled second doses at about 4 or about 12 weeks. Findings and caveats of the study: Baseline seropositivity occurred in only 5 to 7 AZD1222 recipients. Repertoire samples came only from after the peak T cell response. The span of vaccine-associated CD4 TCRs extended across spike, with dominance at 160-218 and 743-854.

Clones were read by immunoSEQ multiplex PCR, and TCRdb kept only the in-frame ones, dropping some. This table holds roughly 150,000 clones, roughly 90% found once. Notes on this clone: Its antigen is unidentified.

The CDR3 totals 17 residues. V dropped 1 base and J dropped 0 bases, with 13 bases sitting between them. Per the germline V gene, CDR1 is LGHNA and CDR2 is YSLEER. The V gene is TRBV4-3, the J gene TRBJ1-3, with no clear D. This receptor was identified in an adult in good health. The starting material was peripheral blood, obtained on day 0 of AZD1222 vaccination. CDR3: CASSQVPGPNSGNTIYF. The CDR3 DNA reads TGCGCCAGCAGCCAAGTCCCCGGACCGAACTCTGGAAACACCATATATTTT.